The count of the clone carrying this T cell receptor beta chain is one. Its antigen is not known. The method was immunoSEQ multiplex PCR; TCRdb's version includes in-frame clones alone and lacks a portion of them. The sample contains 1,100,000 or so clones, roughly 74% of which appear only once. The healthy adult donors were HIV-negative and reported no recent acute infections or vaccinations. These data are taken from a study of shared clonotypes between healthy human individuals. Study outcomes and limitations: Relative to memory subsets, naive subsets generally showed larger estimated richness.

CDR1 is SGHVS, CDR2 FQNEAQ, per germline. The CDR3 totals 14 residues. The V and J ends lost 7 bases and 2 bases respectively, with 12 bases between them. The sequenced sample consisted of memory CD4+ T cells from PBMCs. Subset indicated: CD45RA-negative fraction. The sequence was collected from a man between 18 and 29 years old in good health. Some clones in this sample may be carry-over from other donors' samples. The chain joins TRBV7-8 to TRBJ1-5; no definite D call. The chain's CDR3 is CASTRGSGNQPQHF. CDR3 nucleotides: TGTGCCAGCACCCGAGGGAGTGGCAATCAGCCCCAGCATTTT.